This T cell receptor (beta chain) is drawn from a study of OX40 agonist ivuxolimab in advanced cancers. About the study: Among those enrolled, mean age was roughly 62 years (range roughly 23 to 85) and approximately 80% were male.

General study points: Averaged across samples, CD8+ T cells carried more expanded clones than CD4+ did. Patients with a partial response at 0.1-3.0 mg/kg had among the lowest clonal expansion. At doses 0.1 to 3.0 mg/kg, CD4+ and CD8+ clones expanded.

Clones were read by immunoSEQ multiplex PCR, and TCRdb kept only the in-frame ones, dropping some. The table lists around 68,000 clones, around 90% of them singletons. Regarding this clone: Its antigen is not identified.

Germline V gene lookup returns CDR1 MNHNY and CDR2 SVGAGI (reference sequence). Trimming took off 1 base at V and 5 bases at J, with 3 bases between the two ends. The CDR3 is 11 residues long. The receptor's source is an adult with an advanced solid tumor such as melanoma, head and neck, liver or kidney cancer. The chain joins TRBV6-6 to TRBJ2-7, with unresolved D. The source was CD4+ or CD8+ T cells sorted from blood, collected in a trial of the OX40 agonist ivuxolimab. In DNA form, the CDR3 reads TGTGCCAGCAGTTACTATAACGAGCAGTACTTC. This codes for CASSYYNEQYF.